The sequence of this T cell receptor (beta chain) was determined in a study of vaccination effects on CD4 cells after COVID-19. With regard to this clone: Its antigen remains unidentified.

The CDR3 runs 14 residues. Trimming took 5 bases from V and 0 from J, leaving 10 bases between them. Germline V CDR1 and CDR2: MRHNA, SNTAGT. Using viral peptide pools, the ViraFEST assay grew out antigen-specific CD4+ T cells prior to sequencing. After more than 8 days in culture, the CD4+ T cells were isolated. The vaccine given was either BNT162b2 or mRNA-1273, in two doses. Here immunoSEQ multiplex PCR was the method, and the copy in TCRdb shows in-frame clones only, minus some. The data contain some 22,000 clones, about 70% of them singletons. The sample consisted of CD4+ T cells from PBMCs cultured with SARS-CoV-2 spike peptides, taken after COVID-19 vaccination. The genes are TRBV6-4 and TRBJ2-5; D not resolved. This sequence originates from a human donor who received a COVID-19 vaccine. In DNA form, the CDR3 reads TGTGCCAGCAGTCTAGTGGGGTACCAAGAGACCCAGTACTTC. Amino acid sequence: CASSLVGYQETQYF.